The sequence of this TCR beta chain was determined in a study of shared clonotypes between healthy human individuals. Study results and caveats: Among donors, clonotype sharing was expected to be affected by sequencing depth.

About this clone itself: What it binds is unknown.

The authors' processing: Junction-only sequences produced by ImmunoSEQ had no quality scores, so filtering differed. Clones were read by immunoSEQ multiplex PCR, and TCRdb kept only the in-frame ones, dropping some. The D gene and trimming were derived from the DNA, and the V and J assignments and clone size from that table. The sample records about 750,000 clones, 80% to 95% being singletons. Naive CD8 cells were CD45RO-negative, positively selected for CCR7, excluding terminally differentiated effector memory CD45RA+ cells. Nashville, Tennessee was home to all donors, each a Caucasian adult. Trimming took off 4 bases at V and 1 base at J, with 8 bases between the two ends. There are 14 residues in the CDR3. Germline CDR1 SGHVS, CDR2 FNYEAQ.

This TCR derives from a young man in good health. Sequencing was performed on naive CD8+ T cells sorted from blood. This rearrangement joins TRBV7-6 to TRBJ2-1, with D possibly being TRBD1 (6 bases). CDR3 in amino acids: CASSSTGSYNEQFF. For the CDR3, the DNA is TGTGCCAGCAGCTCGACAGGTTCCTACAATGAGCAGTTCTTC.